This T cell receptor beta chain appears in the sequencing data of a study of control samples from healthy donors and cancer patients. Profiling relied on immunoSEQ multiplex PCR, and the TCRdb table lists in-frame clones only, not all of them. The sample records just over 150,000 clones, around 95% being singletons. Germline V gene lookup returns CDR1 SGDLS and CDR2 YYNGEE. Trimming removed 0 bases from V and 6 bases from J, with 9 bases in between. The CDR3 length is 13 residues. Sequencing was performed on blood. This TCR derives from a woman between 40 and 50 years old in good health. The V call is TRBV9, the J call TRBJ1-1; D unclear. The CDR3 is CASSVGGGAEAFF. The CDR3, as DNA: TGTGCCAGCAGCGTAGGAGGTGGCGCTGAAGCTTTCTTT.